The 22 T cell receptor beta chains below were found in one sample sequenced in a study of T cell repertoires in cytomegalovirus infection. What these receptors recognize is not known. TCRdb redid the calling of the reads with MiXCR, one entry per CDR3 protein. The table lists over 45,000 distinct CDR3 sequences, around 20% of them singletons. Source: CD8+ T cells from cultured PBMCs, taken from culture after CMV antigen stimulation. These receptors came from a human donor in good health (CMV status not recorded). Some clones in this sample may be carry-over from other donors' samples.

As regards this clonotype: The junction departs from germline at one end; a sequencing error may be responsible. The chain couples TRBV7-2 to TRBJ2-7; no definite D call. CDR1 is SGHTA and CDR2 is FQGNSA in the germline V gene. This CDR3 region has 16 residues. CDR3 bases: TGTGCCAGCACCTTACACTATAAGGACCCGGTGGGGGAGCAGTACTTC. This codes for CASTLHYKDPVGEQYF.

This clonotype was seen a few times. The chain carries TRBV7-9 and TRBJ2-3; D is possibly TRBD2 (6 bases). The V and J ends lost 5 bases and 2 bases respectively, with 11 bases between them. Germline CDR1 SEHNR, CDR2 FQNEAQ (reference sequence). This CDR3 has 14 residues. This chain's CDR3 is CASSQRGTTDTQYF. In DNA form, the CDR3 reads TGTGCCAGCAGCCAACGGGGGACCACAGATACGCAGTATTTT.

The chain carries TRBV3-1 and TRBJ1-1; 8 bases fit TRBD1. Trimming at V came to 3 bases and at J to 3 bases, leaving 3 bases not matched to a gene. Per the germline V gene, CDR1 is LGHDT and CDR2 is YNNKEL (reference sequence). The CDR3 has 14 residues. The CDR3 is CASSQDRAYTEAFF. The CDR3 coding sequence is TGTGCCAGCAGCCAGGACAGGGCTTACACTGAAGCTTTCTTT. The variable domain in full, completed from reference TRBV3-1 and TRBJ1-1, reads DTAVSQTPKYLVTQMGNDKSIKCEQNLGHDTMYWYKQDSKKFLKIMFSYNNKELIINETVPNRFSPKSPDKAHLNLHINSLELGDSAVYFCASSQDRAYTEAFFGQGTRLTVV.

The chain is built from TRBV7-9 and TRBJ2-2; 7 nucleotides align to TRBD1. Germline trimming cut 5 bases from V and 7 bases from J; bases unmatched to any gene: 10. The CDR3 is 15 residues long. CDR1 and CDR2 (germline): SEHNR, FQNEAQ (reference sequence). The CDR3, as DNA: TGTGCCAGCAGCGGGACAGCTCCGATTCGCGGGGAGCTGTTTTTT. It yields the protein CASSGTAPIRGELFF.

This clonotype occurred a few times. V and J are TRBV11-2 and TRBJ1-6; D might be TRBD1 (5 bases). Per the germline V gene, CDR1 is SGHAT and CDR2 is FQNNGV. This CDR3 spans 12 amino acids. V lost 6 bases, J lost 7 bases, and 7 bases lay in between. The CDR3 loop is CASRRGNSPLHF. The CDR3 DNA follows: TGTGCCAGCAGGAGGGGAAATTCACCCCTCCACTTT.

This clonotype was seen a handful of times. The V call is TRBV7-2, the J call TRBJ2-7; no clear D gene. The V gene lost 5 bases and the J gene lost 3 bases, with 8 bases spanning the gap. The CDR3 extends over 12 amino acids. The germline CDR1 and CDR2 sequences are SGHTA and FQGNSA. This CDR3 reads CASSQWGYEQYF. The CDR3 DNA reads TGTGCCAGCAGCCAGTGGGGCTACGAGCAGTACTTC.

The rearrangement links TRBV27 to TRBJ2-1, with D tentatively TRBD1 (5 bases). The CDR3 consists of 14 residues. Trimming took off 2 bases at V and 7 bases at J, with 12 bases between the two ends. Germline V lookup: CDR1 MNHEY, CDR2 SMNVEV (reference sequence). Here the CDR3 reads CASSLTGPGNEQFF. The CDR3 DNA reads TGTGCCAGCAGTTTAACAGGTCCTGGGAATGAGCAGTTCTTC.

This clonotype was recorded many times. The CDR3, as DNA: TGCGCCAGCAGCCAAGATGAAATCCGTTCGTCAGGCTATAATTCACCCCTCCACTTT. Its translation is CASSQDEIRSSGYNSPLHF. The rearrangement uses TRBV4-3 and TRBJ1-6; D gene ambiguous. The length of the CDR3 is 19 residues. Trimming shortened V by 0 bases and J by 3 bases, and 18 bases separated the two germline ends. The V gene's germline CDR1 is LGHNA and CDR2 YSLEER.

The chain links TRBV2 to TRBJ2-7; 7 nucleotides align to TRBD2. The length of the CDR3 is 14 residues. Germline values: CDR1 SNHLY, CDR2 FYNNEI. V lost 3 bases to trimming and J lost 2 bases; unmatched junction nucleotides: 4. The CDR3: CASSEAAGTYEQYF. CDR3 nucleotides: TGTGCCAGCAGTGAGGCAGCGGGGACCTACGAGCAGTACTTC.

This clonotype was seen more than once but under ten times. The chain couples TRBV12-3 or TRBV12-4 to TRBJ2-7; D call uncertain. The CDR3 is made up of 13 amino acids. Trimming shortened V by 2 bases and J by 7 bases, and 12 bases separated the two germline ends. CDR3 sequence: CASSLSTGGEQYF. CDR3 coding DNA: TGTGCCAGCAGTTTATCTACGGGTGGGGAGCAGTACTTC.

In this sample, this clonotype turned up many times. CDR3 sequence reads: CASSQDERANYGYTF. CDR3 DNA sequence: TGCGCCAGCAGCCAAGATGAAAGAGCTAACTATGGCTACACCTTC. J is TRBJ1-2 and V is TRBV4-1; the D is unclear. Trimming pared 0 bases from V and 0 bases from J, leaving 8 bases between. The CDR3 length is 15 residues. From germline, CDR1 is MGHRA and CDR2 YSYEKL.

Here the CDR3 reads CASSLDSGTYEQYF. The CDR3, as DNA: TGTGCCAGCAGCTTAGATAGCGGCACCTACGAGCAGTACTTC. J is TRBJ2-7 and V is TRBV7-2; TRBD2 is a possible D gene (6 bases). Germline V CDR1 and CDR2: SGHTA, FQGNSA. The CDR3 contains 14 residues. Trimming took off 1 base at V and 2 bases at J, with 9 bases between the two ends.

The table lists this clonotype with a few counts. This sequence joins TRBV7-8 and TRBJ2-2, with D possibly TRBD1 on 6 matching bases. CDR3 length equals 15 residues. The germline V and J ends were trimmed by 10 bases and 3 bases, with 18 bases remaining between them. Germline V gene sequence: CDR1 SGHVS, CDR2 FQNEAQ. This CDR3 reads CATVGTRGYTGELFF. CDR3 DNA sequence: TGTGCCACCGTGGGGACCAGGGGCTACACCGGGGAGCTGTTTTTT.

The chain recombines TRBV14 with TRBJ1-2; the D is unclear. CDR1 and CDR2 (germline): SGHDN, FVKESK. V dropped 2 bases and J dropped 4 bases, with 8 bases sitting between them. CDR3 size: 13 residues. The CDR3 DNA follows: TGTGCCAGCAGCCAACGAAGCTTCTATGGCTACACCTTC. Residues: CASSQRSFYGYTF.

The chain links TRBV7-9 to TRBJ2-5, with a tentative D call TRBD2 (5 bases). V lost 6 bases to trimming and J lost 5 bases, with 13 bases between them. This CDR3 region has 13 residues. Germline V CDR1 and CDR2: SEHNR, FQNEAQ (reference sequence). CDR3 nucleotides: TGTGCCAGCAGTCCCGGGAAGGCCGAGACCCAGTACTTC. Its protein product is CASSPGKAETQYF.

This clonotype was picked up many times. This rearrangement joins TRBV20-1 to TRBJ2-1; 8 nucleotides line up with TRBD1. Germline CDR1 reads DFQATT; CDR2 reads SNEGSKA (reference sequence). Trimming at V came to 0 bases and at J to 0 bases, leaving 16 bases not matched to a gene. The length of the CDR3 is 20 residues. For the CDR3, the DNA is TGCAGTGCTAGAGATTGGTGGGGACAGGCCGCGTCAATCTCCTACAATGAGCAGTTCTTC. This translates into CSARDWWGQAASISYNEQFF.

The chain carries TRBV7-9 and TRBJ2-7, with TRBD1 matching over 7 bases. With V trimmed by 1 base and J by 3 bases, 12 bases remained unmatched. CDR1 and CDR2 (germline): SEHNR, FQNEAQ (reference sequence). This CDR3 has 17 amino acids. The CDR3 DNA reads TGTGCCAGCAGCTTAGATAAACAGGGGTTTGTCCTCTACGAGCAGTACTTC. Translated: CASSLDKQGFVLYEQYF.

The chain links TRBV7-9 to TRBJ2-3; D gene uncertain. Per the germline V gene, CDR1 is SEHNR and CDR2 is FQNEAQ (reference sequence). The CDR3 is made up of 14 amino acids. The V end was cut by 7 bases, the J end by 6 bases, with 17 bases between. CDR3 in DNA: TGTGCCAGCACCGCGACCGACGTTGAGGATACGCAGTATTTT. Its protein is CASTATDVEDTQYF.

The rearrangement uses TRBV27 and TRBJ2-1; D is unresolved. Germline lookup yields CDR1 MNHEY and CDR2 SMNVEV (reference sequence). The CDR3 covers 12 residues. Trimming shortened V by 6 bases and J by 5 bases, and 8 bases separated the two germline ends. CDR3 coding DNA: TGTGCCAGCAGCCCTGGCCACAATGAGCAGTTCTTC. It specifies CASSPGHNEQFF.

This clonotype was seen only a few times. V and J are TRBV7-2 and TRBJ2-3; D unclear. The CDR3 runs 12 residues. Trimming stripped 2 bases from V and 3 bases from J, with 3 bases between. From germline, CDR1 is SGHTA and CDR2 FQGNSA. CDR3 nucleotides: TGTGCCAGCAGCTTAAAGACAGATACGCAGTATTTT. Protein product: CASSLKTDTQYF.

DNA of the CDR3: TGTGCCAGCAGCACTTGGACAGACCGACTTTCAGATACGCAGTATTTT. Encoded protein: CASSTWTDRLSDTQYF. This chain links TRBV7-2 with TRBJ2-3, with D maybe TRBD1 (6 bases). V lost 5 bases and J 4 bases, leaving 19 bases between the germline ends. The CDR3 contains 16 residues. Germline values: CDR1 SGHTA, CDR2 FQGNSA.

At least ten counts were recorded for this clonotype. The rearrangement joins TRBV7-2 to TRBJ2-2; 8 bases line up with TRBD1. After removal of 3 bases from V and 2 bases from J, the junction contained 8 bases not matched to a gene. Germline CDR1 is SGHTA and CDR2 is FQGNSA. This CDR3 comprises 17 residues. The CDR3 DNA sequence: TGTGCCAGCAGCTTGGGGGTGGACAGGGCTAACACCGGGGAGCTGTTTTTT. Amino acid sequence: CASSLGVDRANTGELFF. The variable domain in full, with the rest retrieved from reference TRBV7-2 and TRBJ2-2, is GAGVSQSPSNKVTEKGKDVELRCDPISGHTALYWYRQSLGQGLEFLIYFQGNSAPDKSGLPSDRFSAERTGGSVSTLTIQRTQQEDSAVYLCASSLGVDRANTGELFFGEGSRLTVL.